This TCR beta chain was found in a study of CD8 T cells in ankylosing spondylitis. Whole-study results and caveats: About 8 highly homologous variants formed a TCR beta motif that appeared characteristic of ankylosing spondylitis blood.

This CDR3 comprises 13 residues. Germline loops: CDR1 DFQATT, CDR2 SNEGSKA (reference sequence). V lost 1 base to trimming and J lost 2 bases, with 8 bases between them. This clonotype was observed a handful of times. The target antigen is unknown. TCRdb reanalysed the 5' RACE reads using MiXCR and keeps one entry per CDR3 protein. Here the sample spans about 330,000 distinct CDR3 sequences, 8% being singletons. This rearrangement joins TRBV20-1 to TRBJ1-2; no clear D gene. Sequences were obtained from blood, either unsorted or a sorted T cell fraction (not recorded which). The receptor was derived from a male donor with ankylosing spondylitis. The CDR3 sequence is CSARVASNYGYTF. The CDR3 DNA reads TGCAGTGCTAGAGTTGCCAGCAACTATGGCTACACCTTC.